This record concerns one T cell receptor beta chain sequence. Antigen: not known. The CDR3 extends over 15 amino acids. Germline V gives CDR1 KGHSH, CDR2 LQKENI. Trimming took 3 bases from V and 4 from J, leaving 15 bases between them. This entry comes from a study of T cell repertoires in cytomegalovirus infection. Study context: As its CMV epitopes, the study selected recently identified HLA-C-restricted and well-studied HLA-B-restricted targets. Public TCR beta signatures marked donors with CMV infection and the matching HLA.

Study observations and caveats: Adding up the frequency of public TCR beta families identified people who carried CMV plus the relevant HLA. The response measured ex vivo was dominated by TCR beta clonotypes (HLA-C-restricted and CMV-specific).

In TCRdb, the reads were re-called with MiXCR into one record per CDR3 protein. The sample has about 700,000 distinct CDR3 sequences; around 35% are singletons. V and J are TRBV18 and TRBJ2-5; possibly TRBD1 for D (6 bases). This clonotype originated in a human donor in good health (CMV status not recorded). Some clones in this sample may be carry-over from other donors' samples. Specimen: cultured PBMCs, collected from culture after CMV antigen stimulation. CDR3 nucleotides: TGTGCCAGCTCACCTGGACAGCCGTCTCCAGAGACCCAGTACTTC. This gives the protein CASSPGQPSPETQYF.